Ten or more counts support the clone carrying this TCR beta chain. The source of the sample is a study of metastatic and nonmetastatic thyroid tumors. Thyroid surgery was performed in patients who had received no treatment beforehand. The CDR3 runs 13 residues. Germline-derived CDR1 and CDR2 are MNHNS and SASEGT. V was pared by 4 bases and J by 8 bases, with 11 bases between. TCRdb re-called the PCR reads via MiXCR. This sample has approximately 31,000 clones; about a sixth occur once, and the top ten carry about 10%. The chain combines TRBV6-1 with TRBJ1-4; D perhaps matches TRBD1 (6 bases). Sequencing was performed on blood. This sequence was found in a female donor with papillary thyroid cancer or a benign thyroid nodule (not recorded which). Some clones in this sample may be carry-over from other donors' samples. DNA of the CDR3: TGTGCCAGCAGTGCCTTGGGGGGCGAAAAACTGTTTTTT. Translating it yields CASSALGGEKLFF.